This T cell receptor beta chain was identified during a study of blood T cell repertoires in COVID-19. Background on the study: The United States, Italy and Spain were the sources of the acute and convalescent COVID-19 samples. Sample material is recorded as cDNA or gDNA derived from T cells, B-cell-depleted T cells, or PBMCs.

The germline V gene encodes CDR1 LGHDT and CDR2 YNNKEL (reference sequence). The V and J ends lost 2 bases and 5 bases respectively, with 12 bases between them. The CDR3 loop spans 15 amino acids. Seattle patient enrollment occurred during active infection, with longitudinal follow-up thereafter. As processed by the authors: Nucleated cell counts were estimated from reference gene primer amplification. Measured with immunoSEQ multiplex PCR; TCRdb has only the in-frame clones, and not every one. V and J calls and clone size are copied from that table; D and trimming were computed from the DNA. The sample shows 200,000 to 300,000 clones, 91% of them seen only once.

Sample: peripheral blood. This clonotype originated in a person aged 18 to 35 with COVID-19, enrolled during active disease. The V call is TRBV3-1 (or the pseudogene TRBV3-2), the J call TRBJ2-2; D possibly corresponds to TRBD2 (5 bases). The CDR3 bases are TGTGCCAGCAGCCAATGGTCTAGCCCGACCGGGGAGCTGTTTTTT. This sequence encodes CASSQWSSPTGELFF.